The clone carrying this T cell receptor (beta chain) was seen once. Antigen specificity is unknown. The data originate from a study of T cell repertoires in cytomegalovirus infection. The CDR3 has 14 residues. CDR1 SGDLS and CDR2 YYNGEE come from the germline V gene. The V gene lost 0 bases and the J gene lost 6 bases, with 9 bases spanning the gap. MiXCR, applied by TCRdb to the reads, yields one record per CDR3 protein. Seen here are about 830,000 distinct CDR3 sequences, less than 35% observed once, and the top ten hold roughly 12%. Findings of the study overall: In two of eight donors, the top clonotype was HLA-C-restricted CMV-specific.

This chain uses TRBV9 with TRBJ2-2; tentatively, D is TRBD1 (6 bases). The TCR originated in a human donor in good health (CMV status not recorded). Some clones in this sample may be carry-over from other donors' samples. Source: cultured CD8+ T cells from PBMCs, taken from culture after CMV antigen stimulation. The CDR3 nucleotides are TGTGCCAGCAGCGTAGCAGGGGATCCCGGGGAGCTGTTTTTT. This codes for CASSVAGDPGELFF.